What follows describes a single T cell receptor (beta chain). This entry belongs to a study of early T cells in non-severe SARS-CoV-2 infection. TCRdb used MiXCR to reprocess the 5' RACE reads, holding one entry per CDR3 protein. The data contain 35,000 to 45,000 distinct CDR3 sequences, roughly 6.2% of them singletons. The CDR3 loop spans 15 amino acids. Germline V gene lookup returns CDR1 SEHNR and CDR2 FQNEAQ (reference sequence). J lost 3 bases, V lost 4 bases, and 6 bases had no gene match. The V call is TRBV7-9, the J call TRBJ2-1; 7 bases map to TRBD1. This TCR was recovered from an adult who was a healthcare worker with PCR-confirmed SARS-CoV-2 infection or an uninfected control (not recorded which). The sequencing input was whole blood. The CDR3 region has the DNA TGTGCCAGCAGCTCCCTGGGACAGTACTACAATGAGCAGTTCTTC. This encodes CASSSLGQYYNEQFF.